Below are 22 T cell receptor beta chains sequenced from a single sample in a study of T-cell memory formation after mild COVID-19. MiXCR, run by TCRdb on the 5' RACE reads, gives a single entry per CDR3 protein. This sample has 300,000 or so distinct CDR3 sequences; 15% to 20% occur once, and the top ten carry roughly 23%. Sequenced material: PBMCs or a T cell subset sorted from them (not recorded which). These receptors were collected from a man between 18 and 35 years old who had mild COVID-19 (a few samples of this study predate the infection). Cell type and time point are not known.

This clonotype was seen more than once but under ten times. Its ends do not fully match the called genes, so a read error is possible. The chain joins TRBV10-3 to TRBJ2-1; tentative D call: TRBD2 (6 bases). Germline V lookup: CDR1 ENHRY, CDR2 SYGVKD. The CDR3 contains 14 residues. The CDR3 sequence: CAISESTGLRIGIF. CDR3 DNA sequence: TGTGCCATCAGTGAGTCGACGGGACTCCGTATTGGGATCTTC.

This clonotype was found once. The V call is TRBV27, the J call TRBJ2-1, with 11 bases aligning to TRBD2. J gave up 4 bases and V 10 bases, and 6 bases lay outside the gene matches. The CDR3 covers 14 residues. Germline-derived CDR1 and CDR2 are MNHEY and SMNVEV (reference sequence). As DNA, the CDR3 is TGTGCCACCCGACTAGCGGGGTTGTACAATGAGCAGTTCTTC. Translated, it gives CATRLAGLYNEQFF.

This clonotype was detected a few times. The chain uses TRBV7-8 and TRBJ1-2; 10 bases fit TRBD1. Germline values: CDR1 SGHVS, CDR2 FQNEAQ. The CDR3 sequence is 13 residues long. The V segment lost 5 bases and the J segment 7 bases; nucleotides outside the gene matches: 4. CDR3 loop: CASSPGTGVGYTF. For the CDR3, the DNA is TGTGCCAGCAGCCCGGGGACAGGGGTTGGCTACACCTTC.

The genes are TRBV6-4 and TRBJ1-1; D unclear. Trimming removed 2 bases at V and 4 bases at J, with 11 bases between. The CDR3 consists of 14 residues. Per the germline V gene, CDR1 is MRHNA and CDR2 is SNTAGT. As DNA, the CDR3 is TGTGCCAGCAGTGACAACAGTCTGAGCACTGAAGCTTTCTTT. It is translated as CASSDNSLSTEAFF.

V and J are TRBV7-6 and TRBJ2-5; D may be TRBD2 (6 bases). V was clipped by 3 bases and J by 8 bases, with 19 bases between them. The CDR3 consists of 15 residues. Germline loops: CDR1 SGHVS, CDR2 FNYEAQ. CDR3 nucleotides: TGTGCCAGCAGCTTTCCGGGACTGGAATGGGGAACCCAGTACTTC. Translating it yields CASSFPGLEWGTQYF.

This clonotype was seen a handful of times. The chain links TRBV20-1 to TRBJ2-3, with D possibly matching TRBD1 (5 bases). This CDR3 is 11 amino acids long. Per the germline V gene, CDR1 is DFQATT and CDR2 is SNEGSKA (reference sequence). The V end was cut by 4 bases, the J end by 3 bases, with 5 bases between. CDR3 loop: CSATGTDTQYF. As DNA, the CDR3 is TGCAGTGCTACAGGGACAGATACGCAGTATTTT.

V and J are TRBV2 and TRBJ1-1; D perhaps matches TRBD1 (6 bases). Germline CDR1 reads SNHLY; CDR2 reads FYNNEI. Between the trimmed V and J ends, which lost 11 bases and 2 bases, there was a span of 15 bases. CDR3 length: 13 residues. The CDR3 protein is CAGNRVYNTEAFF. CDR3 nucleotide sequence: TGTGCCGGAAACAGGGTGTACAACACTGAAGCTTTCTTT. The entire variable domain, with the rest obtained from reference TRBV2 and TRBJ1-1, is as follows: EPEVTQTPSHQVTQMGQEVILRCVPISNHLYFYWYRQILGQKVEFLVSFYNNEISEKSEIFDDQFSVERPDGSNFTLKIRSTKLEDSAMYFCAGNRVYNTEAFFGQGTRLTVV.

The rearrangement uses TRBV6-5 and TRBJ1-4, with 9 bases lining up with TRBD1. This CDR3 contains 14 residues. Germline CDR1 and CDR2: MNHEY and SVGAGI. V dropped 5 bases and J dropped 8; count of bases not matched to a gene: 6. The CDR3 loop reads CASSKGGTGEKLFF. The CDR3 region has the DNA TGTGCCAGCAGTAAGGGCGGGACAGGGGAAAAACTGTTTTTT.

The chain has TRBV6-6 and TRBJ1-5, with a possible D match to TRBD1 (6 bases). Germline V CDR1 and CDR2: MNHNY, SVGAGI (reference sequence). The CDR3 totals 13 residues. Trimming cost V 5 bases and J 6 bases, with 11 bases left between them. For the CDR3, the DNA is TGTGCCAGCAGTACAGGGTCGGTTCAGCCCCAGCATTTT. Translating it yields CASSTGSVQPQHF.

This clonotype showed up just a few times. The CDR3 region has the DNA TGTGCCAGCAGCTGGAACACCGGGGAGCTGTTTTTT. Translating it yields CASSWNTGELFF. The rearrangement joins TRBV11-2 to TRBJ2-2; D uncertain. CDR1 and CDR2 (germline): SGHAT, FQNNGV. V lost 4 bases and J 1 base, leaving 1 base between the germline ends. The CDR3 loop spans 12 amino acids.

The chain has TRBV7-2 and TRBJ1-4; D unclear. CDR3 length: 14 amino acids. Trimming took 5 bases from V and 6 from J, leaving 13 bases between them. Germline V gene data show CDR1 as SGHTA and CDR2 as FQGNSA. The CDR3 bases are TGTGCCAGCAGCGAGAGGATTAGGGATGAAAAACTGTTTTTT. Translating it yields CASSERIRDEKLFF.

The chain recombines TRBV6-6 with TRBJ2-4; no clear D. The V end lost 5 bases, the J end lost 1 base, and 9 bases lay between the germline ends. Germline CDR1 MNHNY, CDR2 SVGAGI (reference sequence). CDR3 length: 14 amino acids. The CDR3 here is CASSLQDAKNIQYF. The CDR3 DNA reads TGTGCCAGCAGTCTTCAGGACGCCAAAAACATTCAGTACTTC.

The gene calls are TRBV7-2 and TRBJ2-7; either TRBD1 or TRBD2 may supply D (5 bases each). The CDR3 runs 15 residues. Germline lookup yields CDR1 SGHTA and CDR2 FQGNSA. V gave up 5 bases and J gave up 0 bases, with 14 bases separating them. CDR3 DNA sequence: TGTGCCAGCAGCCCCCCGGGGCCCTACTCCTACGAGCAGTACTTC. It specifies CASSPPGPYSYEQYF.

The chain joins TRBV5-1 to TRBJ2-7; 9 bases agree with TRBD1. The CDR3 spans 14 residues. V shed 6 bases and J 6 bases; nucleotides not matched to a gene: 10. Germline CDR1 and CDR2: SGHRS and YFSETQ. This chain's CDR3 is CASTLQGAISEQYF. CDR3 DNA sequence: TGCGCCAGCACCCTACAGGGGGCGATTAGCGAGCAGTACTTC.

This clonotype has only a few counts. V gene TRBV28 combines with J gene TRBJ1-1; D remains ambiguous. Germline values: CDR1 MDHEN, CDR2 SYDVKM. V dropped 7 bases and J dropped 5 bases, with 20 bases sitting between them. The CDR3 length is 15 residues. CDR3 loop: CASTSPGRSETEAFF. CDR3 sequence (DNA): TGTGCCAGCACCTCTCCGGGCAGATCCGAAACTGAAGCTTTCTTT. Filled out from reference TRBV28 and TRBJ1-1, the complete variable domain reads DVKVTQSSRYLVKRTGEKVFLECVQDMDHENMFWYRQDPGLGLRLIYFSYDVKMKEKGDIPEGYSVSREKKERFSLILESASTNQTSMYLCASTSPGRSETEAFFGQGTRLTVV.

This clonotype was counted between two and nine times. The chain uses TRBV10-3 and TRBJ1-3; D uncertain. The germline V and J ends were trimmed by 0 bases and 3 bases, with 9 bases remaining between them. Germline values: CDR1 ENHRY, CDR2 SYGVKD. The CDR3 contains 15 residues. CDR3 DNA sequence: TGTGCCATCAGTGAGTCGTCCCTTAATGGAAACACCATATATTTT. It encodes CAISESSLNGNTIYF.

The chain combines TRBV29-1 with TRBJ1-1; the D gene is possibly TRBD1 (5 bases). Germline V gives CDR1 SQVTM, CDR2 ANQGSEA. CDR3 length: 15 amino acids. V was trimmed by 6 bases and J by 1 base, leaving 18 bases between them. CDR3 residues: CSVSLGVVRNTEAFF. The DNA for the CDR3 is TGCAGCGTCTCGTTGGGGGTAGTAAGGAACACTGAAGCTTTCTTT.

This chain uses TRBV7-9 with TRBJ2-5, with a weak D call TRBD2 (5 bases). From germline, CDR1 is SEHNR and CDR2 FQNEAQ (reference sequence). The V end lost 5 bases, the J end lost 4 bases, and 23 bases lay between the germline ends. CDR3 length equals 17 residues. The CDR3 loop reads CASSLVARGVSRETQYF. CDR3 nucleotide sequence: TGTGCCAGCAGCCTTGTGGCACGGGGAGTATCAAGAGAGACCCAGTACTTC.

The sample holds a few counts of this clonotype. The chain employs TRBV7-9 and TRBJ2-3; a possible D gene is TRBD2 (6 bases). V lost 5 bases and J lost 2, with 29 bases in between. CDR1 and CDR2 (germline): SEHNR, FQNEAQ (reference sequence). This CDR3 is built from 20 residues. This CDR3 reads CASSTARMGVPGVDTDTQYF. The CDR3 nucleotides are TGTGCCAGCAGCACCGCACGGATGGGGGTTCCGGGGGTTGACACAGATACGCAGTATTTT.

For the CDR3, the DNA is TGTGCCACTCACAGGGGGCAAGAGACCCAGTACTTC. This sequence encodes CATHRGQETQYF. V is TRBV6-5 and J is TRBJ2-5; 8 bases fit TRBD1. The CDR3 has 12 amino acids. Germline assignment: CDR1 MNHEY and CDR2 SVGAGI. V shed 10 bases and J 2 bases; nucleotides not matched to a gene: 3.

A single count supports this clonotype. The chain couples TRBV7-2 to TRBJ1-2; no clear D gene. V was cut by 5 bases and J by 8 bases, with 12 bases left in between. CDR3 length: 12 residues. Per germline, CDR1 SGHTA and CDR2 FQGNSA. The CDR3 DNA sequence: TGTGCCAGCAGCCCAAGGTCCCCCGGCTACACCTTC. Translated: CASSPRSPGYTF.

This clonotype was observed a few times. This sequence joins TRBV29-1 and TRBJ1-5, with a weak D call TRBD1 (6 bases). The ends were cut back, 4 bases at V and 5 bases at J, with 15 bases in the middle. CDR3 length equals 14 residues. Germline V gene data show CDR1 as SQVTM and CDR2 as ANQGSEA. CDR3 sequence reads: CSVAVGARDQPQHF. The CDR3 nucleotides read TGCAGCGTTGCGGTGGGGGCAAGGGATCAGCCCCAGCATTTT. The full variable domain, its missing parts supplied by reference TRBV29-1 and TRBJ1-5, is SAVISQKPSRDICQRGTSLTIQCQVDSQVTMMFWYRQQPGQSLTLIATANQGSEATYESGFVIDKFPISRPNLTFSTLTVSNMSPEDSSIYLCSVAVGARDQPQHFGDGTRLSIL.